This TCR beta chain was obtained from a study of cytomegalovirus exposure and HLA in healthy donors. It was the roughly 110-subject validation cohort, separate from the approximately 680-subject first cohort, to which the donors belonged. As for this clone: Its antigen remains unknown.

Study-wide results and caveats: The study put under 200 TCR beta chains on its list as cytomegalovirus-associated. In vitro experiments confirmed that a few CMV-associated chains were specific for CMV antigens. The classifier reportedly diagnosed cytomegalovirus status with high specificity and sensitivity.

Method: immunoSEQ multiplex PCR; TCRdb's copy keeps in-frame clones and lacks some. The sample holds about 130,000 clones; 89% are singletons and the top ten take 1.5% to 2.5%. This CDR3 spans 14 amino acids. Germline lookup yields CDR1 SGDLS and CDR2 YYNGEE. V shed 3 bases, J shed 3 bases, and the junction held 4 bases outside the gene matches. The chain carries TRBV9 and TRBJ2-7, with 9 positions matching TRBD1. The sequencing sample was made of PBMCs. The clonotype comes from a woman between 18 and 30 years old in good health and CMV-seronegative. CDR3 coding DNA: TGTGCCAGCAGCGGCAGGACAGGGGACTACGAGCAGTACTTC. Translation gives CASSGRTGDYEQYF.